One and the same sample provided the 26 T cell receptor beta chains below, sequenced in a study of T-cell reconstitution after alpha-beta-depleted transplantation in children. It was with unique molecular identifiers that the TCRbeta library was prepared. TCRdb reanalysed the PCR reads using MiXCR and keeps one entry per CDR3 protein. Altogether hundreds of thousands of distinct CDR3 sequences are present, 10% to 15% being singletons, with the ten largest covering around 2%. This material consisted of PBMCs, mostly from graft donor cells, taken 360 days after TCRalphabeta/CD19-depleted stem cell transplant. These receptors all come from a male patient younger than 18 who had a stem cell transplant for acute myeloid leukemia, so the T cells may come from the graft donor.

This clonotype has more than one count but fewer than ten. CDR3 residues: CASSRTGTEQFF. DNA for the CDR3: TGTGCCAGCAGCCGGACAGGGACTGAGCAGTTCTTC. V is TRBV2 and J is TRBJ2-1; 8 bases line up with TRBD1. The CDR3 loop spans 12 amino acids. Germline loops: CDR1 SNHLY, CDR2 FYNNEI. V shed 6 bases and J 9 bases; nucleotides not matched to a gene: 4.

This clonotype was counted many times. The chain has TRBV3-1 and TRBJ2-7; D tentatively fits TRBD1 or TRBD2 (5 bases each). Trimming stripped 4 bases from V and 5 bases from J, with 21 bases between. The germline V gene encodes CDR1 LGHDT and CDR2 YNNKEL (reference sequence). The CDR3 runs 16 residues. CDR3 amino acids: CASSPTRGVGVNEQYF. Written as DNA, the CDR3 is TGTGCCAGCAGCCCTACTAGGGGAGTGGGAGTGAACGAGCAGTACTTC.

The chain combines TRBV5-1 with TRBJ2-2; D not certain. The V gene lost 0 bases and the J gene lost 9 bases, with 12 bases spanning the gap. The CDR3 has 14 amino acids. Germline V gives CDR1 SGHRS, CDR2 YFSETQ. The CDR3 is CASSLDSSSWELFF. The CDR3 region has the DNA TGCGCCAGCAGCTTGGACAGTAGCTCCTGGGAGCTGTTTTTT.

In this sample, this clonotype turned up many times. The gene calls are TRBV12-3 or TRBV12-4 and TRBJ2-1, with 9 bases identical to TRBD2. Trimming took 6 bases from V and 3 from J; bases not matched to a gene: 3. This CDR3 is built from 14 residues. In DNA form, the CDR3 reads TGTGCCAGCAGGCGGGAGGGGATCTACAATGAGCAGTTCTTC. It codes for CASRREGIYNEQFF.

This clonotype was found many times. CDR3 bases: TGTGCCACGGCGGGAGGGAACACCGGGGAGCTGTTTTTT. Translation: CATAGGNTGELFF. This sequence joins TRBV7-3 and TRBJ2-2; the match to TRBD2 covers 8 bases. Germline lookup yields CDR1 SGHTA and CDR2 FQGTGA. The CDR3 has 13 amino acids. V lost 10 bases and J lost 1; bases outside the gene matches: 2.

The V call is TRBV30, the J call TRBJ1-2; TRBD1 is a possible D gene (6 bases). Trimming took off 4 bases at V and 8 bases at J, with 14 bases between the two ends. The CDR3 consists of 12 residues. Germline-derived CDR1 and CDR2 are GTSNPN and SVGIG (reference sequence). The CDR3 here is CAWTLGGIGYTF. CDR3 DNA: TGTGCCTGGACCCTAGGGGGGATCGGCTACACCTTC.

This clonotype was found many times. The V and J genes are TRBV28 and TRBJ2-7, with D unclear. Between the trimmed V and J ends, which lost 1 base and 5 bases, there was a span of 6 bases. The germline CDR1 and CDR2 sequences are MDHEN and SYDVKM. This CDR3 is 12 amino acids long. Here the CDR3 DNA reads TGTGCCAGCAGTTTATTAGTAAACGAGCAGTACTTC. It specifies CASSLLVNEQYF.

This clonotype has a handful of counts. The rearrangement joins TRBV6-2 or TRBV6-3 to TRBJ2-5, with unresolved D. The CDR3 sequence is 16 residues long. Germline V CDR1 and CDR2: MNHEY, SVGEGT. Trimming pared 5 bases from V and 0 bases from J, leaving 16 bases between. The CDR3 region is CASSPRHLMYQETQYF. Here the CDR3 DNA reads TGTGCCAGCAGTCCCAGACACCTGATGTACCAAGAGACCCAGTACTTC.

V usage is TRBV28 and J usage is TRBJ2-5; D remains unclear. CDR1 is MDHEN, CDR2 SYDVKM, per germline. This CDR3 is built from 15 residues. Trimming removed 7 bases from V and 3 bases from J, with 18 bases in between. The CDR3 region has the DNA TGTGCCAGCACCTTGGGCGGCCTTATCAAAGAGACCCAGTACTTC. It yields the protein CASTLGGLIKETQYF.

The table lists this clonotype with a few counts. The V and J genes are TRBV20-1 and TRBJ2-1; the match to TRBD2 covers 14 bases. This CDR3 has 15 amino acids. The trim removed 6 bases at V and 7 bases at J, leaving 8 bases unmatched. Germline-derived CDR1 and CDR2 are DFQATT and SNEGSKA (reference sequence). CDR3 in amino acids: CSATSGLAGANEQFF. DNA of the CDR3: TGCAGTGCCACCTCGGGACTAGCGGGAGCAAATGAGCAGTTCTTC.

This clonotype showed up many times. The genes are TRBV28 and TRBJ2-1; 8 bases align to TRBD2. CDR3 length equals 13 residues. CDR1 is MDHEN and CDR2 is SYDVKM in the germline V gene. Trimming at V came to 8 bases and at J to 1 base, leaving 1 base not matched to a gene. CDR3 sequence reads: CASRGGSYNEQFF. CDR3 nucleotides: TGTGCCAGCCGGGGGGGGTCCTACAATGAGCAGTTCTTC.

This clonotype came up a few times. The chain is built from TRBV29-1 and TRBJ2-1, with no clear D. Trimming pared 8 bases from V and 9 bases from J, leaving 14 bases between. CDR1 and CDR2 (germline): SQVTM, ANQGSEA. The CDR3 is made up of 11 amino acids. CDR3 sequence reads: CSLRAPVEQFF. CDR3 DNA sequence: TGCAGCCTCAGAGCCCCGGTTGAGCAGTTCTTC.

The chain recombines TRBV15 with TRBJ1-1, with D tentatively TRBD1 (6 bases). Germline CDR1 LNHNV, CDR2 YYDKDF (reference sequence). The CDR3 totals 12 residues. Trimming shortened V by 4 bases and J by 5 bases, and 8 bases separated the two germline ends. This CDR3 reads CATSKRGTEAFF. The CDR3 DNA follows: TGTGCCACCAGCAAGAGGGGGACTGAAGCTTTCTTT.

Only a few counts were recorded for this clonotype. The J gene is TRBJ2-4, the V gene TRBV9; the match to TRBD2 covers 13 bases. The germline gives CDR1 SGDLS, CDR2 YYNGEE. The CDR3 is 16 amino acids. J gave up 7 bases and V 3 bases, and 7 bases lay outside the gene matches. CDR3 sequence: CASSADGTSGTNIQYF. The CDR3 DNA is TGTGCCAGCAGCGCCGACGGGACTAGCGGGACGAACATTCAGTACTTC.

About this clonotype itself: Since a much larger clone is just one base distant, this may be a read error. The chain employs TRBV10-3 and TRBJ2-5; D is unresolved. Germline V gene data show CDR1 as ENHRY and CDR2 as SYGVKD. The CDR3 sequence is 13 residues long. The CDR3 DNA reads as TGTGCCGTCAGTGAGTCACAGAGCGAGACCCAGTACTTC. This encodes CAVSESQSETQYF.

The chain carries TRBV28 and TRBJ2-1; 14 nucleotides agree with TRBD2. Germline-derived CDR1 and CDR2 are MDHEN and SYDVKM. The CDR3 sequence is 17 residues long. With V trimmed by 5 bases and J by 9 bases, 12 bases remained unmatched. CDR3: CASSARTSGRRFPEQFF. The CDR3 DNA is TGTGCCAGCAGTGCCCGGACTAGCGGGAGGAGATTCCCTGAGCAGTTCTTC.

In its sample, this clonotype was seen a few times. CDR3 in DNA: TGTGCCTCACGAGAGAACAATGAGCAGTTCTTC. Translating it yields CASRENNEQFF. The chain is built from TRBV30 and TRBJ2-1; D gene unclear. CDR1 is GTSNPN, CDR2 SVGIG, per germline (reference sequence). There are 11 residues in the CDR3. The V end lost 7 bases, the J end lost 5 bases, and 9 bases lay between the germline ends.

This clonotype has a handful of counts. The rearrangement links TRBV29-1 to TRBJ2-1; 7 bases are shared with TRBD1. Germline values: CDR1 SQVTM, CDR2 ANQGSEA. The CDR3 spans 12 residues. V lost 6 bases and J lost 5; bases outside the gene matches: 4. CDR3 in amino acids: CSVHRGNNEQFF. The CDR3 nucleotides read TGCAGCGTGCACAGGGGAAACAATGAGCAGTTCTTC.

Many counts were recorded for this clonotype. The chain combines TRBV20-1 with TRBJ2-3; TRBD2 matches 7 bases. Germline CDR1 reads DFQATT; CDR2 reads SNEGSKA (reference sequence). J gave up 0 bases and V 4 bases, and 1 base lay outside the gene matches. This CDR3 has 13 residues. The CDR3 spells CSAKAGSTDTQYF. In DNA form, the CDR3 reads TGCAGTGCTAAAGCGGGAAGCACAGATACGCAGTATTTT.

This clonotype showed up just a few times. The J gene is TRBJ2-1, the V gene TRBV24-1, with 13 nucleotides matching TRBD2. The CDR3 extends over 16 amino acids. The V segment lost 3 bases and the J segment 12 bases; nucleotides outside the gene matches: 10. In germline, CDR1 is KGHDR, CDR2 SFDVKD. The CDR3, as DNA: TGTGCCACCAGTGATCCCGGGACTAGCGGGAACTTGGGGCAGTTCTTC. It yields the protein CATSDPGTSGNLGQFF.

The chain is built from TRBV20-1 and TRBJ2-7; TRBD2 aligns across 11 bases. The CDR3 is made up of 17 amino acids. V shed 3 bases and J 3 bases; nucleotides not matched to a gene: 13. Germline V gene data show CDR1 as DFQATT and CDR2 as SNEGSKA (reference sequence). The CDR3 is CSASSVARGTSGYEQYF. The CDR3 nucleotides are TGCAGTGCTAGTAGCGTTGCTCGTGGGACTAGCGGCTACGAGCAGTACTTC.

The chain has TRBV24-1 and TRBJ2-3; 12 nucleotides line up with TRBD1. V lost 5 bases, J lost 4 bases, and 6 bases stayed unmatched. Germline V gene lookup returns CDR1 KGHDR and CDR2 SFDVKD. CDR3 length: 16 amino acids. CDR3 loop: CATSGVGQGAADTQYF. CDR3 bases: TGTGCCACCAGTGGAGTGGGACAGGGGGCGGCAGATACGCAGTATTTT.

This clonotype was counted many times. This chain links TRBV20-1 with TRBJ2-7, with 7 positions matching TRBD1. With 6 bases clipped from V and 5 bases from J, the junction kept 10 bases outside the gene matches. This CDR3 region has 13 residues. The germline gives CDR1 DFQATT, CDR2 SNEGSKA (reference sequence). The CDR3 region is CSAVRQGRDEQYF. The CDR3 DNA reads TGCAGTGCCGTACGACAGGGACGAGACGAGCAGTACTTC.

This clonotype has only a few counts. V and J are TRBV5-1 and TRBJ2-1; TRBD2 matches at 9 bases. Germline V gene lookup returns CDR1 SGHRS and CDR2 YFSETQ. Losses at the gene ends were 3 bases for V and 2 bases for J; bases not matched to a gene: 9. The CDR3 spans 17 residues. DNA for the CDR3: TGCGCCAGCAGCTCGGAGGTCCTAGCGGGACCCTACAATGAGCAGTTCTTC. It encodes CASSSEVLAGPYNEQFF.

This clonotype was picked up many times. This chain links TRBV28 with TRBJ2-1; 11 bases agree with TRBD2. V lost 2 bases, J lost 6 bases, and 9 bases stayed unmatched. CDR1 and CDR2 (germline): MDHEN, SYDVKM. This CDR3 region has 17 residues. CDR3 loop: CASSLVGPGTSGNEQFF. CDR3 bases: TGTGCCAGCAGTTTAGTCGGTCCGGGGACTAGCGGCAATGAGCAGTTCTTC.

This clonotype was found a few times. This chain uses TRBV7-2 with TRBJ2-1; D possibly corresponds to TRBD2 (6 bases). The germline gives CDR1 SGHTA, CDR2 FQGNSA. V lost 5 bases, J lost 7 bases, and 15 bases lay in between. The CDR3 contains 14 residues. CDR3 nucleotide sequence: TGTGCCAGCAGCCTCCGGGACTTGGGTAATGAGCAGTTCTTC. This translates into CASSLRDLGNEQFF.